These 32 T cell receptor beta chains originate from one sample sequenced in a study of shared clonotypes between healthy human individuals. The method was immunoSEQ multiplex PCR; TCRdb's version includes in-frame clones alone and lacks a portion of them. The table shows more than 1,200,000 clones, with just under 99% occurring only once. The specimen sequenced was naive CD4+ T cells sorted from blood. The subset was: CD45RA+ positively selected. The receptors derive from a man aged 25 to 45 in good health.

This clone was picked up one time. The J gene is TRBJ2-7, the V gene TRBV7-2, with 7 nucleotides matching TRBD2. The germline CDR1 and CDR2 sequences are SGHTA and FQGNSA. The CDR3 spans 14 residues. Trimming took 1 base from V and 4 from J; bases not matched to a gene: 4. CDR3 nucleotides: TGTGCCAGCAGCTTAGGGACTAGTGAGTACGAGCAGTACTTC. The encoded protein is CASSLGTSEYEQYF.

Regarding this clone: Other DNA sequences in the sample encode the same CDR3. The CDR3 here is CASSASYEQYF. CDR3 sequence (DNA): TGTGCCAGCAGCGCATCCTACGAGCAGTACTTC. V is TRBV28 and J is TRBJ2-7; no clear D gene. The CDR3 is made up of 11 amino acids. Trimming shortened V by 6 bases and J by 1 base, and 4 bases separated the two germline ends. Per germline, CDR1 MDHEN and CDR2 SYDVKM.

This chain links TRBV5-1 with TRBJ2-1, with D maybe TRBD2 (5 bases). CDR1 and CDR2 from the germline V gene are SGHRS and YFSETQ. This CDR3 has 15 amino acids. Trimming removed 3 bases from V and 4 bases from J, with 14 bases in between. The CDR3 coding sequence is TGCGCCAGCAGCTCGAGGGTGTTTGGGTACAATGAGCAGTTCTTC. Translation: CASSSRVFGYNEQFF.

The chain recombines TRBV18 with TRBJ1-5; D unresolved. Per germline, CDR1 KGHSH and CDR2 LQKENI. Trimming shortened V by 3 bases and J by 0 bases, and 12 bases separated the two germline ends. This CDR3 is built from 16 residues. The CDR3 bases are TGTGCCAGCTCACCCGTGGACTGGTATAGCAATCAGCCCCAGCATTTT. Its protein is CASSPVDWYSNQPQHF.

This clone was counted a single time. The junction and the germline gene differ at one end; a read error may be behind it. The gene calls are TRBV29-1 and TRBJ1-1, with D perhaps matching TRBD1 (6 bases). CDR3 size: 13 residues. CDR1 is SQVTM and CDR2 is ANQGSEA in the germline V gene. The CDR3, as DNA: TGCAGCGTCTACCGGGACACCTACACAGAAGCTTTCTTT. Protein sequence: CSVYRDTYTEAFF.

This sequence joins TRBV25-1 and TRBJ2-7, with 11 bases matching TRBD2. Germline lookup yields CDR1 MGHDK and CDR2 SYGVNS. The CDR3 length is 18 residues. V shed 1 base and J 2 bases; nucleotides not matched to a gene: 10. The CDR3 nucleotides read TGTGCCAGCAGTGAATTTGAAAGACTAGCGGGAAATACCTACGAGCAGTACTTC. Its protein is CASSEFERLAGNTYEQYF.

This sequence joins TRBV9 and TRBJ2-7, with D possibly matching TRBD2 (6 bases). Deletions cut 0 bases from V and 7 bases from J, with 11 bases between. CDR1 and CDR2 from the germline V gene are SGDLS and YYNGEE. CDR3 length: 13 residues. The CDR3 DNA sequence: TGTGCCAGCAGCGTAGTGGTGGGAGGAGAGCAGTACTTC. It specifies CASSVVVGGEQYF. The full variable domain, in which reference TRBV9 and TRBJ2-7 provide the parts outside the CDR3, is DSGVTQTPKHLITATGQRVTLRCSPRSGDLSVYWYQQSLDQGLQFLIQYYNGEERAKGNILERFSAQQFPDLHSELNLSSLELGDSALYFCASSVVVGGEQYFGPGTRLTVT.

V usage is TRBV7-9 and J usage is TRBJ1-5; D not resolved. The germline V gene encodes CDR1 SEHNR and CDR2 FQNEAQ (reference sequence). The length of the CDR3 is 12 residues. The germline V and J ends were trimmed by 1 base and 9 bases, with 7 bases remaining between them. The CDR3: CASSLGGGPQHF. The CDR3 DNA is TGTGCCAGCAGCTTAGGAGGTGGGCCCCAGCATTTT.

Comments on this clone: One end of the junction varies from germline; a read error may be responsible. The chain has TRBV5-6 and TRBJ2-3, with D possibly TRBD1 on 6 matching bases. The CDR3 sequence is 13 residues long. Germline values: CDR1 SGHDT, CDR2 YYEEEE. This CDR3 is CASSLSATGTQYF. The CDR3 coding sequence is TGTGCCAGCAGCCTATCAGCGACAGGTACGCAGTATTTT.

Comments on this clone: The same CDR3 is also encoded by other DNA sequences in this sample. The rearrangement uses TRBV5-6 and TRBJ1-5; D is possibly TRBD1 (5 bases). The V end lost 0 bases, the J end lost 3 bases, and 7 bases lay between the germline ends. Germline V gene lookup returns CDR1 SGHDT and CDR2 YYEEEE. The CDR3 consists of 14 residues. The CDR3 DNA sequence: TGTGCCAGCAGCTTGGGCAGGGTCAATCAGCCCCAGCATTTT. Its protein product is CASSLGRVNQPQHF.

The chain has TRBV6-6 and TRBJ1-1, with TRBD1 as a possible D gene (5 bases). The V and J ends lost 10 bases and 0 bases respectively, with 9 bases between them. This CDR3 is 12 amino acids long. Germline loops: CDR1 MNHNY, CDR2 SVGAGI (reference sequence). The CDR3 is CATQGMNTEAFF. For the CDR3, the DNA is TGTGCCACCCAGGGTATGAACACTGAAGCTTTCTTT.

This clone is a singleton in its sample. This chain links TRBV7-2 with TRBJ2-1; 8 bases match TRBD2. There are 14 residues in the CDR3. The V and J ends lost 7 bases and 4 bases, in that order; junction bases with no gene match: 6. The germline V gene encodes CDR1 SGHTA and CDR2 FQGNSA. CDR3 coding DNA: TGTGCCAGCACCCTACTAGCGGTTTACAATGAGCAGTTCTTC. This gives the protein CASTLLAVYNEQFF.

This chain links TRBV2 with TRBJ2-3; D may match TRBD1 or TRBD2 (7 bases each). The CDR3 has 15 amino acids. Germline loops: CDR1 SNHLY, CDR2 FYNNEI. The CDR3 sequence is CAIRGKAGSTDTQYF. The DNA for the CDR3 is TGTGCGATCAGGGGGAAAGCGGGGAGCACAGATACGCAGTATTTT.

As to this clone: This sample includes further DNA sequences coding for the same CDR3. This rearrangement joins TRBV18 to TRBJ2-3, with 7 nucleotides matching TRBD2. This CDR3 spans 15 amino acids. Germline loops: CDR1 KGHSH, CDR2 LQKENI. V lost 3 bases and J lost 3; bases outside the gene matches: 6. In DNA form, the CDR3 reads TGTGCCAGCTCACCTAATAGCGGGTCGACAGATACGCAGTATTTT. Amino acids: CASSPNSGSTDTQYF.

This chain links TRBV7-2 with TRBJ2-1, with 13 bases matching TRBD2. Looked up from germline, CDR1 is SGHTA and CDR2 is FQGNSA. The CDR3 extends over 15 amino acids. The V segment lost 5 bases and the J segment 7 bases; nucleotides outside the gene matches: 5. The CDR3 sequence: CASSRTSGSGNEQFF. The CDR3 DNA sequence: TGTGCCAGCAGCCGGACTAGCGGGAGTGGGAATGAGCAGTTCTTC. Filled out from reference TRBV7-2 and TRBJ2-1, the complete variable domain reads GAGVSQSPSNKVTEKGKDVELRCDPISGHTALYWYRQSLGQGLEFLIYFQGNSAPDKSGLPSDRFSAERTGGSVSTLTIQRTQQEDSAVYLCASSRTSGSGNEQFFGPGTRLTVL.

J is TRBJ2-2 and V is TRBV20-1; no clear D. Trimming cost V 3 bases and J 6 bases, with 5 bases left between them. The V gene's germline CDR1 is DFQATT and CDR2 SNEGSKA (reference sequence). The CDR3 totals 11 residues. The CDR3 region is CSASQAGELFF. The CDR3 DNA reads as TGCAGTGCTAGCCAGGCCGGGGAGCTGTTTTTT.

The rearrangement joins TRBV18 to TRBJ2-3; unclear D gene. V lost 4 bases, J lost 6 bases, and 8 bases lay in between. Germline CDR1 and CDR2: KGHSH and LQKENI. The CDR3 runs 12 residues. The CDR3 bases are TGTGCCAGCTCACTGATGGGGGATACGCAGTATTTT. Its protein product is CASSLMGDTQYF.

This chain joins TRBV28 and TRBJ1-4; the D gene is possibly TRBD1 (5 bases). The CDR3 runs to 15 residues. Germline lookup yields CDR1 MDHEN and CDR2 SYDVKM. The V end was cut by 3 bases, the J end by 5 bases, with 13 bases between. The CDR3 protein is CASSLVGTSNEKLFF. The DNA of the CDR3 is TGTGCCAGCAGTTTGGTGGGGACTTCAAATGAAAAACTGTTTTTT.

The chain is built from TRBV27 and TRBJ2-3; D might be TRBD2 (6 bases). CDR3 length: 15 residues. The V gene lost 6 bases and the J gene lost 0 bases, with 13 bases spanning the gap. Germline V gene lookup returns CDR1 MNHEY and CDR2 SMNVEV (reference sequence). The CDR3 region has the DNA TGTGCCAGCAGAGCTCCCAGCGGGAGCACAGATACGCAGTATTTT. It translates to CASRAPSGSTDTQYF.

The CDR3 DNA sequence: TGTGCCAGCAGTTACTCGGGGGGGCGAGGGCAGTACTTC. Residues: CASSYSGGRGQYF. V and J are TRBV6-5 and TRBJ2-7; the D gene is possibly TRBD2 (7 bases). In germline, CDR1 is MNHEY, CDR2 SVGAGI. The CDR3 consists of 13 residues. V gave up 0 bases and J gave up 9 bases, with 12 bases separating them.

The rearrangement uses TRBV6-4 and TRBJ2-3; tentative D call: TRBD1 (6 bases). Trimming cost V 6 bases and J 2 bases, with 12 bases left between them. CDR1 and CDR2 from the germline V gene are MRHNA and SNTAGT. The CDR3 runs 14 residues. CDR3 DNA sequence: TGTGCCAGCAGCGCCGGGACAAACACAGATACGCAGTATTTT. Residues: CASSAGTNTDTQYF.

The V call is TRBV2, the J call TRBJ1-3; tentatively, D is TRBD1 (6 bases). V was pared by 5 bases and J by 2 bases, with 10 bases between. The CDR3 consists of 14 residues. Per the germline V gene, CDR1 is SNHLY and CDR2 is FYNNEI. CDR3 sequence reads: CASSYRDPGNTIYF. The CDR3 DNA is TGTGCCAGCAGTTACAGGGACCCTGGAAACACCATATATTTT.

This clone has a single count. The rearrangement links TRBV14 to TRBJ2-1, with D possibly TRBD2 on 5 matching bases. The germline V and J ends were trimmed by 7 bases and 3 bases, with 19 bases remaining between them. CDR1 is SGHDN, CDR2 FVKESK, per germline. The CDR3 has 16 residues. CDR3 sequence: CASTPTWTRYYNEQFF. The CDR3 nucleotides read TGTGCCAGCACTCCAACCTGGACTCGATACTACAATGAGCAGTTCTTC.

The rearrangement uses TRBV6-5 and TRBJ1-2; D might be TRBD1 (5 bases). This CDR3 contains 12 residues. Trimming took off 7 bases at V and 5 bases at J, with 11 bases between the two ends. Germline CDR1 reads MNHEY; CDR2 reads SVGAGI. The CDR3 region has the DNA TGTGCCAGCACCGATGGGACTTATGGCTACACCTTC. The encoded protein is CASTDGTYGYTF.

The rearrangement uses TRBV13 and TRBJ2-3, with D hard to call. Germline V gene sequence: CDR1 PRHDT, CDR2 FYEKMQ (reference sequence). V lost 3 bases to trimming and J lost 7 bases, with 11 bases between them. The CDR3 length is 13 residues. The CDR3 reads CASSLNLLHTQYF. The CDR3 DNA sequence: TGTGCCAGCAGCTTGAACCTCCTCCATACGCAGTATTTT.

A note on this clone: The same CDR3 arises from other DNA sequences in this sample as well. The V call is TRBV11-2, the J call TRBJ2-1; 9 nucleotides line up with TRBD1. Germline loops: CDR1 SGHAT, CDR2 FQNNGV. This CDR3 has 14 residues. The junction had 2 bases not matched to a gene; V was cut back by 4 bases and J by 4 bases. The CDR3, as DNA: TGTGCCAGCAGCTCCGGGACAGGGTACAATGAGCAGTTCTTC. It yields the protein CASSSGTGYNEQFF. The full variable domain, in which reference TRBV11-2 and TRBJ2-1 provide the parts outside the CDR3, is EAGVAQSPRYKIIEKRQSVAFWCNPISGHATLYWYQQILGQGPKLLIQFQNNGVVDDSQLPKDRFSAERLKGVDSTLKIQPAKLEDSAVYLCASSSGTGYNEQFFGPGTRLTVL.

V gene TRBV4-1 combines with J gene TRBJ2-3, with 12 bases matching TRBD2. The CDR3 runs 17 residues. The germline gives CDR1 MGHRA, CDR2 YSYEKL. Unmatched junction bases numbered 5, after V lost 0 bases and J lost 4 bases. CDR3 sequence reads: CASSQETSGSFADTQYF. For the CDR3, the DNA is TGCGCCAGCAGCCAAGAGACTAGCGGGAGTTTTGCAGATACGCAGTATTTT.

The genes are TRBV5-1 and TRBJ1-1; 11 nucleotides align to TRBD1. The CDR3 spans 14 residues. V lost 4 bases, J lost 6 bases, and 5 bases stayed unmatched. Germline V gene sequence: CDR1 SGHRS, CDR2 YFSETQ. The CDR3 DNA reads TGCGCCAGCAGCCTAGGACAGGGGGCCGCTGAAGCTTTCTTT. This translates into CASSLGQGAAEAFF.

The gene calls are TRBV6-1 and TRBJ1-1, with 7 bases matching TRBD1. Germline assignment: CDR1 MNHNS and CDR2 SASEGT. J was trimmed by 5 bases and V by 6 bases; bases with no gene match: 6. The CDR3 contains 13 residues. This chain's CDR3 is CASRRTGETEAFF. The DNA for the CDR3 is TGTGCCAGCAGGAGAACAGGGGAGACTGAAGCTTTCTTT.

This chain uses TRBV29-1 with TRBJ2-7; 7 bases line up with TRBD1. V was pared by 6 bases and J by 5 bases, with 7 bases of the junction left unmatched. This CDR3 contains 12 residues. Germline V gene lookup returns CDR1 SQVTM and CDR2 ANQGSEA. CDR3 in amino acids: CSVKTGNDEQYF. CDR3 sequence (DNA): TGCAGCGTCAAGACAGGGAATGACGAGCAGTACTTC.

The rearrangement links TRBV28 to TRBJ2-1; possible D gene TRBD2, 5 bases. Germline values: CDR1 MDHEN, CDR2 SYDVKM. With 5 bases removed from V and 7 bases from J, the gap between germline ends came to 9 bases. There are 12 residues in the CDR3. The CDR3 region has the DNA TGTGCCAGCAGTCCGGGATTTAATGAGCAGTTCTTC. It yields the protein CASSPGFNEQFF.

The chain is built from TRBV5-4 and TRBJ1-4, with D maybe TRBD1 (6 bases). V was cut by 4 bases and J by 4 bases, with 11 bases left in between. The CDR3 spans 14 residues. Germline CDR1 is SGHNT and CDR2 is YYREEE (reference sequence). The CDR3 DNA reads TGTGCCAGCAGCGTTACAGGGAGTAATGAAAAACTGTTTTTT. Translated, it gives CASSVTGSNEKLFF.